The TCR beta chain under discussion was sequenced for a study of lymphopenia after photon versus proton radiotherapy. Clones were read by immunoSEQ multiplex PCR, and TCRdb kept only the in-frame ones, dropping some. This table has roughly 35,000 clones, 85% appearing once. Whole-study findings and limits: Relative stability marked proton patients; photon patients lost diversity and naive cells. Larger post-nadir TCR diversity loss correlated inversely with survival in deceased patients. Post-nadir diversity loss with photons came from oligoclonal expansion, particularly CD8+ Temra cells.

On this clone itself: The target antigen is unknown.

The V and J ends lost 5 bases and 3 bases respectively, with 13 bases between them. Per the germline V gene, CDR1 is SEHNR and CDR2 is FQNEAQ (reference sequence). The CDR3 covers 14 residues. This specimen consisted of peripheral blood, obtained from a patient treated with photon-based radiotherapy. The clonotype was recovered from a man aged 45-60 years with gastric cancer. V and J are TRBV7-9 and TRBJ2-5; D is possibly TRBD2 (6 bases). The CDR3 region is CASSGDWREETQYF. The CDR3 bases are TGTGCCAGCAGCGGAGACTGGAGGGAAGAGACCCAGTACTTC.